A selection of T cell receptor beta chains follows, all from one sample in a study of T-cell reconstitution after alpha-beta-depleted transplantation in children. One entry per CDR3 protein results from TCRdb running MiXCR on the PCR reads. The data hold about 980,000 distinct CDR3 sequences, with around 30% observed a single time. The sequencing here drew on PBMCs, mostly from graft donor cells, taken 360 days after TCRalphabeta/CD19-depleted stem cell transplant. Receptors originate from a boy in the first two years of life who had a stem cell transplant for SCID, so the T cells may come from the graft donor. CDR3s include the opening cysteine and the closing phenylalanine or tryptophan. A D gene is named only where the DNA matches it firmly. Size values are once, few and many counts, or a class for expanded clones, and some rows have none.

abundance: .
v_gene: TRBV6-1
d_gene: TRBD2
j_gene: TRBJ2-1
CDR3aa: CASSETGGTRRDEQFF
CDR3nt: TGTGCCAGCAGTGAAACTGGGGGGACTAGAAGGGATGAGCAGTTCTTC

abundance: .
v_gene: TRBV2
d_gene: TRBD1
j_gene: TRBJ2-5
CDR3aa: CASSVKRRFDRDRQETQYF
CDR3nt: TGTGCCAGCAGTGTAAAAAGGAGGTTTGACAGGGACCGCCAAGAGACCCAGTACTTC

abundance: many
v_gene: TRBV12-3/TRBV12-4
d_gene: .
j_gene: TRBJ2-7
CDR3aa: CASSPRGSSYEQYF
CDR3nt: TGTGCCAGCAGCCCGCGGGGTTCCTCCTACGAGCAGTACTTC

abundance: few
v_gene: TRBV27
d_gene: .
j_gene: TRBJ2-5
CDR3aa: CASRKLQGTGETQYF
CDR3nt: TGTGCCAGCAGAAAGTTGCAGGGAACGGGGGAGACCCAGTACTTC

abundance: few
v_gene: TRBV7-9
d_gene: .
j_gene: TRBJ2-1
CDR3aa: CASSRRRFRFYNEQFF
CDR3nt: TGTGCCAGCAGCCGTAGGAGGTTTCGGTTTTACAATGAGCAGTTCTTC

abundance: few
v_gene: TRBV14
d_gene: TRBD2
j_gene: TRBJ2-7
CDR3aa: CASSQPGLAGGTYEQYF
CDR3nt: TGTGCCAGCAGTCAGCCGGGACTAGCGGGGGGAACCTACGAGCAGTACTTC

abundance: .
v_gene: TRBV9
d_gene: TRBD1
j_gene: TRBJ1-1
CDR3aa: CASSVPGTVNTEAFF
CDR3nt: TGTGCCAGCAGCGTCCCCGGGACAGTGAACACTGAAGCTTTCTTT

abundance: .
v_gene: TRBV9
d_gene: TRBD2
j_gene: TRBJ2-1
CDR3aa: CASSVRGLAGKNPGIEQFF
CDR3nt: TGTGCCAGCAGCGTTAGGGGACTAGCGGGGAAAAACCCCGGCATTGAGCAGTTCTTC

abundance: few
v_gene: TRBV20-1
d_gene: .
j_gene: TRBJ2-4
CDR3aa: CSARNKNIQYF
CDR3nt: TGCAGTGCTCGCAACAAAAACATTCAGTACTTC

abundance: .
v_gene: TRBV11-3
d_gene: .
j_gene: TRBJ2-1
CDR3aa: CASSFGLFNSYNEQFF
CDR3nt: TGTGCCAGCAGCTTCGGACTCTTTAACTCCTACAATGAGCAGTTCTTC

abundance: few
v_gene: TRBV28
d_gene: TRBD1
j_gene: TRBJ2-3
CDR3aa: CASSLLVGRTGGYTDTQYF
CDR3nt: TGTGCCAGCAGTTTACTAGTCGGTCGGACAGGGGGTTACACAGATACGCAGTATTTT

abundance: .
v_gene: TRBV2
d_gene: .
j_gene: TRBJ2-5
CDR3aa: CASSGSWEESQETQYF
CDR3nt: TGTGCCAGCAGTGGATCCTGGGAGGAGTCCCAAGAGACCCAGTACTTC

abundance: few
v_gene: TRBV12-3/TRBV12-4
d_gene: .
j_gene: TRBJ1-1
CDR3aa: CASSQQYTEAFF
CDR3nt: TGTGCCAGCAGCCAACAGTACACTGAAGCTTTCTTT

abundance: few
v_gene: TRBV15
d_gene: TRBD1
j_gene: TRBJ2-3
CDR3aa: CATSSQGARTDTQYF
CDR3nt: TGTGCCACCAGCAGTCAGGGGGCACGCACAGATACGCAGTATTTT

abundance: .
v_gene: TRBV24-1
d_gene: TRBD1
j_gene: TRBJ2-1
CDR3aa: CATSDSTGAEGSYNEQFF
CDR3nt: TGTGCCACCAGTGACTCGACAGGGGCCGAGGGGTCCTACAATGAGCAGTTCTTC

abundance: .
v_gene: TRBV10-3
d_gene: .
j_gene: TRBJ1-5
CDR3aa: CAISVDPLGVQPQHF
CDR3nt: TGTGCCATCAGCGTTGACCCTTTAGGGGTTCAGCCCCAGCATTTT

abundance: .
v_gene: TRBV12-3/TRBV12-4
d_gene: .
j_gene: TRBJ1-6
CDR3aa: CASSLRGGKVNSPLHF
CDR3nt: TGTGCCAGCAGTCTCCGCGGGGGGAAGGTCAATTCACCCCTCCACTTT

abundance: .
v_gene: TRBV9
d_gene: TRBD2
j_gene: TRBJ2-2
CDR3aa: CASSVTSGGASTGELFF
CDR3nt: TGTGCCAGCAGCGTTACTAGCGGGGGGGCAAGCACCGGGGAGCTGTTTTTT

abundance: .
v_gene: TRBV27
d_gene: .
j_gene: TRBJ1-5
CDR3aa: CASSLSWYGDSNQPQHF
CDR3nt: TGTGCCAGCAGTTTATCGTGGTACGGCGATAGCAATCAGCCCCAGCATTTT

abundance: .
v_gene: TRBV10-3
d_gene: TRBD1
j_gene: TRBJ2-7
CDR3aa: CAISDQGAPYYEQYF
CDR3nt: TGTGCCATCAGTGACCAGGGGGCCCCCTACTACGAGCAGTACTTC

abundance: .
v_gene: TRBV2
d_gene: TRBD1
j_gene: TRBJ1-1
CDR3aa: CASRRGQGEAFF
CDR3nt: TGTGCCAGCAGGAGGGGGCAGGGTGAAGCTTTCTTT

abundance: .
v_gene: TRBV4-1
d_gene: .
j_gene: TRBJ2-5
CDR3aa: CASSQVAGARTQYF
CDR3nt: TGCGCCAGCAGCCAAGTGGCGGGGGCGAGGACCCAGTACTTC

abundance: .
v_gene: TRBV20-1
d_gene: TRBD1
j_gene: TRBJ2-5
CDR3aa: CSATGADQETQYF
CDR3nt: TGCAGTGCGACAGGGGCAGATCAAGAGACCCAGTACTTC

abundance: few
v_gene: TRBV4-1
d_gene: TRBD1
j_gene: TRBJ1-1
CDR3aa: CASSQGPGGNEAFF
CDR3nt: TGCGCCAGCAGCCAAGGACCAGGGGGGAACGAAGCTTTCTTT

abundance: .
v_gene: TRBV27
d_gene: .
j_gene: TRBJ2-7
CDR3aa: CASSPGLKLYEQYF
CDR3nt: TGTGCCAGCAGTCCGGGACTCAAACTTTACGAGCAGTACTTC

abundance: few
v_gene: TRBV6-2/TRBV6-3
d_gene: TRBD2
j_gene: TRBJ2-2
CDR3aa: CASSYSGTRSGELFF
CDR3nt: TGTGCCAGCAGTTACTCGGGGACTAGATCCGGGGAGCTGTTTTTT

abundance: once
v_gene: TRBV3-1
d_gene: .
j_gene: TRBJ2-6
CDR3aa: CASSQVWQGAVLTF
CDR3nt: TGTGCCAGCAGCCAAGTTTGGCAGGGAGCTGTCCTGACTTTC

abundance: few
v_gene: TRBV18
d_gene: .
j_gene: TRBJ1-2
CDR3aa: CASSPRGPGGYTF
CDR3nt: TGTGCCAGCTCACCACGGGGCCCAGGGGGCTACACCTTC

abundance: .
v_gene: TRBV2
d_gene: .
j_gene: TRBJ2-4
CDR3aa: CASSGGFGTFQYF
CDR3nt: TGTGCCAGCAGTGGAGGGTTCGGGACTTTTCAGTACTTC

abundance: few
v_gene: TRBV20-1
d_gene: .
j_gene: TRBJ1-1
CDR3aa: CSARKGGITEAFF
CDR3nt: TGCAGTGCCAGAAAGGGGGGGATCACTGAAGCTTTCTTT

abundance: few
v_gene: TRBV29-1
d_gene: .
j_gene: TRBJ1-4
CDR3aa: CSVEEGGSGEKLFF
CDR3nt: TGCAGCGTTGAAGAAGGAGGGTCCGGTGAAAAACTGTTTTTT

abundance: .
v_gene: TRBV4-1
d_gene: .
j_gene: TRBJ2-1
CDR3aa: CASSQDHRERSPNNEQFF
CDR3nt: TGCGCCAGCAGCCAAGATCACAGGGAAAGGAGCCCGAACAATGAGCAGTTCTTC

abundance: .
v_gene: TRBV20-1
d_gene: .
j_gene: TRBJ1-2
CDR3aa: CSARAGTVNYGYTF
CDR3nt: TGCAGTGCTAGAGCGGGGACCGTGAACTATGGCTACACCTTC

abundance: many
v_gene: TRBV12-3/TRBV12-4
d_gene: .
j_gene: TRBJ2-1
CDR3aa: CASSLVRSSYNEQFF
CDR3nt: TGTGCCAGCAGTTTGGTACGGAGCTCCTACAATGAGCAGTTCTTC

abundance: few
v_gene: TRBV24-1
d_gene: TRBD1
j_gene: TRBJ2-2
CDR3aa: CATSATGTGRTGELFF
CDR3nt: TGTGCCACCAGTGCCACCGGGACAGGGCGGACCGGGGAGCTGTTTTTT

abundance: few
v_gene: TRBV15
d_gene: .
j_gene: TRBJ2-1
CDR3aa: CATSRSYNKRSYNEQFF
CDR3nt: TGTGCCACCAGCAGATCGTACAACAAGCGCTCCTACAATGAGCAGTTCTTC

abundance: few
v_gene: TRBV3-1
d_gene: .
j_gene: TRBJ1-2
CDR3aa: CASSPRGLANYGYTF
CDR3nt: TGTGCCAGCAGCCCCCGGGGCCTAGCTAACTATGGCTACACCTTC

abundance: .
v_gene: TRBV20-1
d_gene: .
j_gene: TRBJ2-5
CDR3aa: CSVPRPGETQYF
CDR3nt: TGCAGTGTCCCCAGACCGGGGGAGACCCAGTACTTC

abundance: few
v_gene: TRBV4-2
d_gene: .
j_gene: TRBJ2-7
CDR3aa: CASSQGEVPPSSEQYF
CDR3nt: TGTGCCAGCAGCCAGGGGGAAGTGCCGCCTTCTTCCGAGCAGTACTTC

abundance: few
v_gene: TRBV10-2
d_gene: .
j_gene: TRBJ1-2
CDR3aa: CASGDRTNYGYTF
CDR3nt: TGCGCCAGCGGAGACAGGACGAACTATGGCTACACCTTC

abundance: many
v_gene: TRBV4-1
d_gene: TRBD1
j_gene: TRBJ2-2
CDR3aa: CASSPRQGLGTGELFF
CDR3nt: TGCGCCAGCAGCCCTCGACAGGGATTAGGCACCGGGGAGCTGTTTTTT

abundance: .
v_gene: TRBV5-1
d_gene: .
j_gene: TRBJ2-5
CDR3aa: CASSLITQETQYF
CDR3nt: TGCGCCAGCAGCTTAATCACCCAAGAGACCCAGTACTTC

abundance: few
v_gene: TRBV6-5
d_gene: .
j_gene: TRBJ2-1
CDR3aa: CASSYFNSGEQFF
CDR3nt: TGTGCCAGCAGTTACTTTAATTCGGGTGAGCAGTTCTTC

abundance: .
v_gene: TRBV6-2/TRBV6-3
d_gene: TRBD2
j_gene: TRBJ2-3
CDR3aa: CASSSRLATSTDTQYF
CDR3nt: TGTGCCAGCAGTTCCCGACTAGCGACTAGCACAGATACGCAGTATTTT

abundance: many
v_gene: TRBV20-1
d_gene: TRBD1
j_gene: TRBJ2-5
CDR3aa: CSASRDRERETQYF
CDR3nt: TGCAGTGCTTCAAGGGACAGGGAACGGGAGACCCAGTACTTC

abundance: once
v_gene: TRBV4-3
d_gene: .
j_gene: TRBJ1-1
CDR3aa: CASSQDSRVYTEAFF
CDR3nt: TGCGCCAGCAGCCAAGATAGCAGGGTTTACACTGAAGCTTTCTTT

abundance: .
v_gene: TRBV20-1
d_gene: .
j_gene: TRBJ1-3
CDR3aa: CSAVYGVGNTIYF
CDR3nt: TGCAGTGCTGTTTACGGAGTTGGAAACACCATATATTTT